Presented here are 6 T cell receptor beta chains from one specimen sequenced in a study of blood T cell repertoires in COVID-19. Profiling relied on immunoSEQ multiplex PCR, and the TCRdb table lists in-frame clones only, not all of them. The sample lists 240,000 or so clones, about 90% occurring once. Sequencing input: PBMCs or T cells enriched from blood (not recorded which). The receptor set was obtained from a woman in her forties with acute COVID-19.

This clone turned up a few times. V usage is TRBV7-9 and J usage is TRBJ1-3, with 8 positions matching TRBD1. Trimming cost V 3 bases and J 0 bases; bases outside gene matches: 10. Looked up from germline, CDR1 is SEHNR and CDR2 is FQNEAQ (reference sequence). The CDR3 covers 18 residues. CDR3 coding DNA: TGTGCCAGCAGCTTGACCTTCCGGACAGGGCCCTCTGGAAACACCATATATTTT. It encodes CASSLTFRTGPSGNTIYF. The entire variable domain, with the rest obtained from reference TRBV7-9 and TRBJ1-3, is as follows: DTGVSQNPRHKITKRGQNVTFRCDPISEHNRLYWYRQTLGQGPEFLTYFQNEAQLEKSRLLSDRFSAERPKGSFSTLEIQRTEQGDSAMYLCASSLTFRTGPSGNTIYFGEGSWLTVV.

This clone was recorded only once. The chain is built from TRBV6-6 and TRBJ1-2; D is ambiguous. Germline CDR1 and CDR2: MNHNY and SVGAGI (reference sequence). The length of the CDR3 is 16 residues. The ends were cut back, 0 bases at V and 0 bases at J, with 11 bases in the middle. The CDR3 DNA reads TGTGCCAGCAGTTACTCCTCTGGAGTCTCTAACTATGGCTACACCTTC. It specifies CASSYSSGVSNYGYTF.

The chain has TRBV19 and TRBJ2-5; possibly TRBD2 for D (7 bases). Germline V gene data show CDR1 as LNHDA and CDR2 as SQIVND (reference sequence). Trimming cost V 7 bases and J 7 bases, with 16 bases left between them. This CDR3 comprises 13 residues. Here the CDR3 DNA reads TGTGCCAGTAAGGGGGGGCTAAGGGCGACCCAGTACTTC. Its translation is CASKGGLRATQYF.

J is TRBJ2-7 and V is TRBV4-2, with 14 bases lining up with TRBD2. The V and J ends lost 3 bases and 1 base, in that order; junction bases with no gene match: 2. Germline V CDR1 and CDR2: LGHNA, YNFKEQ. This CDR3 has 16 amino acids. The CDR3 coding sequence is TGTGCCAGCAGCCAGACTAGCGGGAGGGTGTCCTACGAGCAGTACTTC. This codes for CASSQTSGRVSYEQYF.

The count of this clone is one. This chain joins TRBV10-3 and TRBJ1-3; 7 bases are shared with TRBD1. V trimming: 10 bases; J trimming: 7 bases; junction bases outside the gene matches: 4. The CDR3 consists of 11 residues. The germline gives CDR1 ENHRY, CDR2 SYGVKD. The CDR3 region is CATRQGNTIYF. DNA for the CDR3: TGTGCCACGCGACAGGGTAACACCATATATTTT.

The CDR3 region is CASRTTGIQPQHF. The CDR3 DNA reads as TGTGCCAGCAGAACGACAGGGATTCAGCCCCAGCATTTT. The rearrangement uses TRBV6-5 and TRBJ1-5, with TRBD1 matching 7 bases. CDR3 length: 13 residues. Germline-derived CDR1 and CDR2 are MNHEY and SVGAGI. After removal of 6 bases from V and 6 bases from J, the junction contained 5 bases not matched to a gene.